These 17 T cell receptor beta chains share one sample of origin, sequenced in a study of T-cell memory formation after mild COVID-19. From the 5' RACE reads, TCRdb called clonotypes with MiXCR, one entry per CDR3 protein. The sample shows just under 550,000 distinct CDR3 sequences, approximately 20% of them seen only once. The sequencing sample was made of PBMCs or a T cell subset sorted from them (not recorded which). These receptors were taken from an adult woman who had mild COVID-19 (a few samples of this study predate the infection). Cell type and time point are not known.

V is TRBV20-1 and J is TRBJ1-4; possibly TRBD1 for D (6 bases). The ends were cut back, 0 bases at V and 8 bases at J, with 10 bases in the middle. The CDR3 loop spans 13 amino acids. The germline V gene has CDR1 DFQATT and CDR2 SNEGSKA (reference sequence). CDR3 DNA sequence: TGCAGTGCTAGAGAGGGGGCCGGCGAAAAACTGTTTTTT. Translated: CSAREGAGEKLFF.

This clonotype was detected only a few times. V and J are TRBV7-8 and TRBJ2-7; perhaps TRBD2 as D (5 bases). With 2 bases removed from V and 2 bases from J, the gap between germline ends came to 16 bases. The CDR3 consists of 16 residues. Looked up from germline, CDR1 is SGHVS and CDR2 is FQNEAQ. The CDR3 bases are TGTGCCAGCAGCTTAAAACGGGGTTCTCCCCCCTACGAGCAGTACTTC. Amino acids: CASSLKRGSPPYEQYF.

V is TRBV2 and J is TRBJ2-7; D is possibly TRBD1 (6 bases). The V and J ends lost 8 bases and 7 bases respectively, with 21 bases between them. The CDR3 has 14 amino acids. The germline CDR1 and CDR2 sequences are SNHLY and FYNNEI. The CDR3 here is CASSRVEGESEQYF. The DNA for the CDR3 is TGTGCCAGCTCGAGGGTTGAGGGGGAGAGTGAGCAGTACTTC.

The chain couples TRBV13 to TRBJ1-4; D remains unclear. V was pared by 4 bases and J by 8 bases, with 11 bases between. CDR3 length equals 13 residues. Germline CDR1 and CDR2: PRHDT and FYEKMQ (reference sequence). CDR3 DNA: TGTGCCAGCAGCTACACCCGAAGGGAAAAACTGTTTTTT. It codes for CASSYTRREKLFF.

The chain recombines TRBV12-3 or TRBV12-4 with TRBJ2-1; tentative D call: TRBD1 (8 bases). Trimming shortened V by 6 bases and J by 5 bases, and 17 bases separated the two germline ends. The CDR3 runs 15 residues. Written as DNA, the CDR3 is TGTGCCAGCAGCCCTTACAGGGGGGGTCACAATGAGCAGTTCTTC. Translating gives CASSPYRGGHNEQFF.

A remark on this clonotype: This sequence may be a read error, since a much larger clone differs from it by one base. The chain couples TRBV5-1 to TRBJ2-7; TRBD1 aligns across 7 bases. CDR1 is SGHRS, CDR2 YFSETQ, per germline. There are 13 residues in the CDR3. The trim removed 1 base at V and 3 bases at J, leaving 1 base unmatched. CDR3 loop: CASSLTGVYEQYF. In DNA form, the CDR3 reads TGCGCCAGCAGCTTGACAGGGGTCTACGAGCAGTACTTC.

The chain links TRBV6-5 to TRBJ1-6; unclear D gene. Germline V gene lookup returns CDR1 MNHEY and CDR2 SVGAGI. This CDR3 region has 13 residues. V shed 5 bases and J shed 8 bases, with 10 bases lying between them. The CDR3 nucleotides are TGTGCCAGCAGTACCCGTAAGGATTCACCCCTCCACTTT. Its protein is CASSTRKDSPLHF.

This clonotype showed up just a few times. The genes are TRBV5-4 and TRBJ2-5; D possibly corresponds to TRBD2 (5 bases). Trimming pared 4 bases from V and 5 bases from J, leaving 18 bases between. This CDR3 has 15 amino acids. Germline V gene lookup returns CDR1 SGHNT and CDR2 YYREEE (reference sequence). The CDR3 spells CASSRDTNGLETQYF. The CDR3 DNA follows: TGTGCCAGCAGCCGGGATACGAATGGTCTGGAGACCCAGTACTTC.

The V call is TRBV27, the J call TRBJ1-1; no definite D call. CDR1 is MNHEY, CDR2 SMNVEV, per germline (reference sequence). Trimming cost V 0 bases and J 10 bases, with 12 bases left between them. The CDR3 consists of 13 residues. The CDR3 coding sequence is TGTGCCAGCAGTTTATCGCAATTAGATGGAGCTTTCTTT. It yields the protein CASSLSQLDGAFF.

This sequence joins TRBV7-3 and TRBJ1-4; no reliable D call. Germline CDR1 and CDR2: SGHTA and FQGTGA. The CDR3 has 14 amino acids. Trimming took off 5 bases at V and 6 bases at J, with 13 bases between the two ends. CDR3 DNA sequence: TGTGCCAGCAGCCAGATAGGGAACGATGAAAAACTGTTTTTT. This encodes CASSQIGNDEKLFF. The variable domain in full, with the rest retrieved from reference TRBV7-3 and TRBJ1-4, is GAGVSQTPSNKVTEKGKYVELRCDPISGHTALYWYRQSLGQGPEFLIYFQGTGAADDSGLPNDRFFAVRPEGSVSTLKIQRTERGDSAVYLCASSQIGNDEKLFFGSGTQLSVL.

This clonotype was observed a single time. The chain couples TRBV7-8 to TRBJ2-1; a weak D match, TRBD1 (5 bases). CDR1 is SGHVS, CDR2 FQNEAQ, per germline. V was clipped by 5 bases and J by 3 bases, with 11 bases between them. The CDR3 totals 14 residues. This CDR3 is CASSVDRYYNEQFF. CDR3 in DNA: TGTGCCAGCAGCGTCGACAGATACTACAATGAGCAGTTCTTC.

The chain joins TRBV6-6 to TRBJ2-3; 13 positions match TRBD2. CDR3 size: 17 residues. With 6 bases clipped from V and 0 bases from J, the junction kept 6 bases outside the gene matches. Germline V CDR1 and CDR2: MNHNY, SVGAGI (reference sequence). CDR3 region: CASSSTSGGSSTDTQYF. The CDR3 bases are TGTGCCAGCAGCTCGACTAGCGGGGGGTCTAGCACAGATACGCAGTATTTT.

This clonotype was recorded a few times. V gene TRBV7-6 combines with J gene TRBJ2-1; 8 bases are shared with TRBD2. This CDR3 spans 16 amino acids. V shed 2 bases and J 3 bases; nucleotides not matched to a gene: 6. Germline V gene sequence: CDR1 SGHVS, CDR2 FNYEAQ. The CDR3 loop is CASSLTSGPRYNEQFF. CDR3 in DNA: TGTGCCAGCAGCTTAACTAGCGGACCTCGCTACAATGAGCAGTTCTTC.

As DNA, the CDR3 is TGCGCCAGCAGCCCCCGTGTTTCGTACCAAGAGACCCAGTACTTC. Protein: CASSPRVSYQETQYF. The chain couples TRBV5-1 to TRBJ2-5; unclear D gene. The CDR3 is 15 residues long. Per the germline V gene, CDR1 is SGHRS and CDR2 is YFSETQ. V was cut by 4 bases and J by 0 bases, with 13 bases left in between.

The gene calls are TRBV20-1 and TRBJ2-5; unclear D gene. Trimming shortened V by 0 bases and J by 4 bases, and 18 bases separated the two germline ends. Germline V CDR1 and CDR2: DFQATT, SNEGSKA (reference sequence). This CDR3 is built from 16 residues. The CDR3 region is CSARDLISVERETQYF. As DNA, the CDR3 is TGCAGTGCTAGAGATTTGATTAGTGTGGAACGAGAGACCCAGTACTTC.

This clonotype occurred a few times. This rearrangement joins TRBV12-3 or TRBV12-4 to TRBJ2-6, with 7 bases aligning to TRBD1. The V gene end was trimmed by 5 bases and the J gene end by 2 bases; junction bases not matched to a gene: 3. The CDR3 is 15 amino acids. The chain's CDR3 is CASSKTGTGANVLTF. Written as DNA, the CDR3 is TGTGCCAGCAGTAAGACAGGGACTGGGGCCAACGTCCTGACTTTC.

With respect to this clonotype: An end of the junction differs from the germline gene, which may be a read error. V is TRBV5-1 and J is TRBJ2-4, with a weak D call TRBD2 (5 bases). Germline-derived CDR1 and CDR2 are SGHRS and YFSETQ. The CDR3 consists of 18 residues. CDR3 sequence (DNA): TGCGCCAGCAGCCCCTCGGACGGGGTCCCCCTAGCCAAAAACATTCATTACTTC. Translated: CASSPSDGVPLAKNIHYF.